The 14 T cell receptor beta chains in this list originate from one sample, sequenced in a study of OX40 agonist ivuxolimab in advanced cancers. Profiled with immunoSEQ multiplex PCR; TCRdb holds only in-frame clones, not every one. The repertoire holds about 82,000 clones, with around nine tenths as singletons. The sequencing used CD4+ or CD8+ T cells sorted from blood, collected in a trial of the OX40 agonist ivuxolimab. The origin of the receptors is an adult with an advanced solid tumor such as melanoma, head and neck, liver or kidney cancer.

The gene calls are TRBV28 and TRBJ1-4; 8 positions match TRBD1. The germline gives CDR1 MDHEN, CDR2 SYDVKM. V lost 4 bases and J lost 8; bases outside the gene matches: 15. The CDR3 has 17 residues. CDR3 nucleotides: TGTGCCAGCAGTTCATCCGGGACAGGCTGGGCTGGAGAAAAACTGTTTTTT. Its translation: CASSSSGTGWAGEKLFF.

In nucleotides, the CDR3 is TGTGCCAGCAGCTTAGATTGGAACAGGGAGACCCAGTACTTC. Its protein product is CASSLDWNRETQYF. The rearrangement joins TRBV11-2 to TRBJ2-5; the D gene is possibly TRBD1 (5 bases). Trimming left V 0 bases short and J 5 bases short, with 10 bases between. The CDR3 is made up of 14 amino acids. The germline V gene encodes CDR1 SGHAT and CDR2 FQNNGV.

Here the CDR3 DNA reads TGTGCCAGTACCGTAAAGACCCAGTACTTC. Protein product: CASTVKTQYF. The gene calls are TRBV2 and TRBJ2-5; no definite D call. The CDR3 spans 10 residues. Looked up from germline, CDR1 is SNHLY and CDR2 is FYNNEI. Trimming stripped 9 bases from V and 6 bases from J, with 8 bases between.

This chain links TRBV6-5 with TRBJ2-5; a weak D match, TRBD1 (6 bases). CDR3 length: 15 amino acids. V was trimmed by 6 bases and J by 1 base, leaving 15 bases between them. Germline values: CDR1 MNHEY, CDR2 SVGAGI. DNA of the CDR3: TGTGCCAGCAGGACCAGACAGGCTCCCCAAGAGACCCAGTACTTC. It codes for CASRTRQAPQETQYF.

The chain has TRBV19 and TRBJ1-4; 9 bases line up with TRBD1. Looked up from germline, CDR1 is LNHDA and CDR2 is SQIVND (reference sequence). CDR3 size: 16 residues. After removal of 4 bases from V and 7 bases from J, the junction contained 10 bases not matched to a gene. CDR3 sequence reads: CASSKQQGATGEKLFF. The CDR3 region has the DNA TGTGCCAGTAGTAAACAACAGGGGGCGACGGGTGAAAAACTGTTTTTT.

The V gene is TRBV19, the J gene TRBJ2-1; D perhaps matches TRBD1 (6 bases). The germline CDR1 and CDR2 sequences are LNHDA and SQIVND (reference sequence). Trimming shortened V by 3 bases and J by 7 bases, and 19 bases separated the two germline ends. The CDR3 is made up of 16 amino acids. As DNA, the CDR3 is TGTGCCAGTAGTATGGGGGCGAACGGCCCGCGGAATGAGCAGTTCTTC. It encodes CASSMGANGPRNEQFF.

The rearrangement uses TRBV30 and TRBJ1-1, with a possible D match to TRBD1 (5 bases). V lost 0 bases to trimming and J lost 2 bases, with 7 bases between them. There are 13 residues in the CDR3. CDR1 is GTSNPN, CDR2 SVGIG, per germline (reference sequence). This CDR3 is CAWSVQVNTEAFF. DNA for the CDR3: TGTGCCTGGAGTGTACAGGTTAACACTGAAGCTTTCTTT.

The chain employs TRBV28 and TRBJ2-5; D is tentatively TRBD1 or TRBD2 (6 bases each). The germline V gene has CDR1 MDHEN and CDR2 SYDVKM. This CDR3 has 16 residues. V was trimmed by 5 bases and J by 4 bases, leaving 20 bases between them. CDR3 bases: TGTGCCAGCAGTAGAGGGGGGTTTGGGACTGTAGAGACCCAGTACTTC. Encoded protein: CASSRGGFGTVETQYF.

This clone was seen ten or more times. CDR3 coding DNA: TGTGCTAGTGGTTTGGGCACAGGGGGTATCATTAACTATGGCTACACCTTC. Encoded protein: CASGLGTGGIINYGYTF. The V gene is TRBV12-5, the J gene TRBJ1-2; TRBD1 matches 8 bases. The CDR3 runs 17 residues. CDR1 is LGHNT, CDR2 FRNRAP, per germline. V shed 1 base and J 1 base; nucleotides not matched to a gene: 8.

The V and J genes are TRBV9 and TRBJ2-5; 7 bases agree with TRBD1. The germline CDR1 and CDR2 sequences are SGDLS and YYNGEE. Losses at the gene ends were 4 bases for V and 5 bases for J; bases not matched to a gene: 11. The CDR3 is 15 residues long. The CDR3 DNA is TGTGCCAGCAGCCCCCGACAGGGTTCTATGGAGACCCAGTACTTC. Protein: CASSPRQGSMETQYF.

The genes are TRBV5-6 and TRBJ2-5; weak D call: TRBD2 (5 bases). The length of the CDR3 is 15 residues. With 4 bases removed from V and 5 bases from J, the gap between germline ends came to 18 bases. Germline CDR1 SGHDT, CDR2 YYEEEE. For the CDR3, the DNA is TGTGCCAGCAGCCTACCCGGGCCCCGAGGGGAGACCCAGTACTTC. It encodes CASSLPGPRGETQYF.

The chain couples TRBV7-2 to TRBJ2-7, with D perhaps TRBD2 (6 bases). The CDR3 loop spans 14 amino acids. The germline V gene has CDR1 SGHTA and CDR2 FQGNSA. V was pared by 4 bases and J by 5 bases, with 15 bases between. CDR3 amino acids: CASSWRAGQDEQYF. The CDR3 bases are TGTGCCAGCAGCTGGAGAGCGGGCCAGGACGAGCAGTACTTC.

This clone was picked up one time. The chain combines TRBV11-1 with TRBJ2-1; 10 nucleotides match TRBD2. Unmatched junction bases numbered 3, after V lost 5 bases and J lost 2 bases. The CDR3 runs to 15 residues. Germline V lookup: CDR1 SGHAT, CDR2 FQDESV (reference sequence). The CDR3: CASSRTSGTYNEQFF. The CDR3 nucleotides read TGTGCCAGCAGCCGTACTAGCGGGACCTACAATGAGCAGTTCTTC.

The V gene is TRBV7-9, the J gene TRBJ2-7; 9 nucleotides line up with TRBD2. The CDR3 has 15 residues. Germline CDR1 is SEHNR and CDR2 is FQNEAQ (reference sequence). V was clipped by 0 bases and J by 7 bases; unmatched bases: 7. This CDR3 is CASSLAVAGGPEQYF. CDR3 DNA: TGTGCCAGCAGCTTAGCCGTGGCGGGAGGGCCTGAGCAGTACTTC.